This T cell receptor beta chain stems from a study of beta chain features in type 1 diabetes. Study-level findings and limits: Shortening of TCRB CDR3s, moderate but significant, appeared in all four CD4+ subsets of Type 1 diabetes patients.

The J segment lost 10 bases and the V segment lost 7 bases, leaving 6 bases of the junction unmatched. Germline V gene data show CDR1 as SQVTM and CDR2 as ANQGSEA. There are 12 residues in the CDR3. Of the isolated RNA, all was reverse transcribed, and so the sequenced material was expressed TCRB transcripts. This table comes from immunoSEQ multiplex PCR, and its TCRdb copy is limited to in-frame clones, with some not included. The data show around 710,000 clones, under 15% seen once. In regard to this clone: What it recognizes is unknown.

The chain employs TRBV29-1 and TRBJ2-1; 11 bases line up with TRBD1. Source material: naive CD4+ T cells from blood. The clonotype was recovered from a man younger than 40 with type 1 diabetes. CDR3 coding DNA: TGCAGCGCGTCGGGACAGGGGGACGAGCAGTTCTTC. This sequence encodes CSASGQGDEQFF.